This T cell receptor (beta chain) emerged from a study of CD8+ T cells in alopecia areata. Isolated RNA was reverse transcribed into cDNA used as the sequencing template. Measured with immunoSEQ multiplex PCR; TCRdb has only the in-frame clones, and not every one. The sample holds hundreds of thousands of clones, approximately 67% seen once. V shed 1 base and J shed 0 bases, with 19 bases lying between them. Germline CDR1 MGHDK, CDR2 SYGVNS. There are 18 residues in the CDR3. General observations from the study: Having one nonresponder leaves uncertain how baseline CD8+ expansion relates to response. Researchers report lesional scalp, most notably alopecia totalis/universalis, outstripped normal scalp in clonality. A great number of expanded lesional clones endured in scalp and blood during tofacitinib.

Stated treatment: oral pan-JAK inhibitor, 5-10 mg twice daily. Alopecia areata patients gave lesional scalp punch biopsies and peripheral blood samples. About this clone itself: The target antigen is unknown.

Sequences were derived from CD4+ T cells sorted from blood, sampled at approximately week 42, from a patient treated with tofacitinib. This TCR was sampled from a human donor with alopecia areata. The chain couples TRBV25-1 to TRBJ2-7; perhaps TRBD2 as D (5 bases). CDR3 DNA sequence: TGTGCCAGCAGTGAATGGGGAAACCTAAAGGAGGTCTCCTACGAGCAGTACTTC. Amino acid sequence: CASSEWGNLKEVSYEQYF.